Shown below are 5 T cell receptor beta chains from a single sample sequenced in a study of CD8 T cells in ankylosing spondylitis. TCRdb called the 5' RACE reads again in MiXCR, with one record for every CDR3 protein. The table shows tens of thousands of distinct CDR3 sequences, with 7.9% occurring only once. The sequencing sample was made of blood. Receptors originate from a male donor with ankylosing spondylitis or in good health (not recorded which).

This clonotype was picked up a small number of times. V gene TRBV28 combines with J gene TRBJ2-5; a possible D gene is TRBD2 (6 bases). CDR1 is MDHEN, CDR2 SYDVKM, per germline. The CDR3 totals 15 residues. V gave up 3 bases and J gave up 5 bases, with 16 bases separating them. CDR3 nucleotide sequence: TGTGCCAGCAGTTTGGTCGGGAGTAATTTGGAGACCCAGTACTTC. Residues: CASSLVGSNLETQYF. The whole variable domain, remainder taken from reference TRBV28 and TRBJ2-5, is DVKVTQSSRYLVKRTGEKVFLECVQDMDHENMFWYRQDPGLGLRLIYFSYDVKMKEKGDIPEGYSVSREKKERFSLILESASTNQTSMYLCASSLVGSNLETQYFGPGTRLLVL.

This sequence joins TRBV7-6 and TRBJ1-3; D gene ambiguous. The CDR3 contains 14 residues. Trimming shortened V by 0 bases and J by 0 bases, and 3 bases separated the two germline ends. The germline gives CDR1 SGHVS, CDR2 FNYEAQ. The CDR3 coding sequence is TGTGCCAGCAGCTTAGCGGTCTCTGGAAACACCATATATTTT. Translating gives CASSLAVSGNTIYF.

The V call is TRBV4-2, the J call TRBJ2-1, with 8 bases matching TRBD2. J gave up 6 bases and V 3 bases, and 13 bases lay outside the gene matches. This CDR3 contains 17 residues. The V gene's germline CDR1 is LGHNA and CDR2 YNFKEQ. The CDR3 DNA reads as TGTGCCAGCAGCCACACTCTTACGGGGGGGACCTCCAATGAGCAGTTCTTC. It encodes CASSHTLTGGTSNEQFF.

The chain combines TRBV11-2 with TRBJ2-2; D gene uncertain. Trimming pared 2 bases from V and 6 bases from J, leaving 10 bases between. The germline V gene encodes CDR1 SGHAT and CDR2 FQNNGV. The CDR3 covers 14 residues. The CDR3 DNA reads TGTGCCAGCAGCTTATTAATGGGGTCCGGGGAGCTGTTTTTT. Its protein is CASSLLMGSGELFF.

This clonotype was picked up a small number of times. The rearrangement uses TRBV5-1 and TRBJ2-1, with D unclear. V was trimmed by 7 bases and J by 7 bases, leaving 18 bases between them. Germline CDR1 reads SGHRS; CDR2 reads YFSETQ. This CDR3 spans 14 amino acids. The CDR3 bases are TGCGCCAGCTGCCCCGAGAGAGGTGTGAATGAGCAGTTCTTC. Translating gives CASCPERGVNEQFF.